This note documents a single T cell receptor beta chain sequence. Generated by immunoSEQ multiplex PCR, the TCRdb table keeps only in-frame clones and is missing some. The repertoire has roughly 80,000 clones, 90% to 95% of them found once; the top ten carry 1.4% to 1.5%. These data are taken from a study of T cell changes during pregnancy in multiple sclerosis. V shed 3 bases, J shed 6 bases, and the junction held 2 bases outside the gene matches. Germline-derived CDR1 and CDR2 are SGDLS and YYNGEE. CDR3 size: 12 residues. The genes are TRBV9 and TRBJ1-2, with 7 positions matching TRBD1. This TCR was recovered from a female donor with multiple sclerosis, enrolled in a pregnancy study. Here the sequenced sample was peripheral blood, taken before pregnancy. The CDR3 loop reads CASSGDSHGYTF. The CDR3 DNA reads TGTGCCAGCAGCGGGGACAGTCATGGCTACACCTTC.